The 9 T cell receptor beta chains listed next were all sequenced from one sample in a study of shared clonotypes between healthy human individuals. Clones were read by immunoSEQ multiplex PCR, and TCRdb kept only the in-frame ones, dropping some. Found here are 170,000 or so clones, over 50% of them singletons; the top ten hold under 11%. Material: memory CD4+ T cells sorted from blood. The subset here: CD45RA-negative fraction. These receptors came from a man under 40 in good health.

This clone was seen once. V and J are TRBV27 and TRBJ2-7; possible D gene TRBD1, 6 bases. This CDR3 has 15 residues. Trimming pared 6 bases from V and 4 bases from J, leaving 19 bases between. Germline values: CDR1 MNHEY, CDR2 SMNVEV (reference sequence). The CDR3 loop reads CASRQYDRPRYEQYF. DNA of the CDR3: TGTGCCAGCAGACAATACGACAGGCCGCGATACGAGCAGTACTTC.

This clone has a handful of counts. V usage is TRBV28 and J usage is TRBJ1-1, with TRBD1 matching over 11 bases. The CDR3 runs 14 residues. The ends lost 11 bases at V and 0 bases at J; junction bases unmatched: 5. CDR1 and CDR2 from the germline V gene are MDHEN and SYDVKM. CDR3 sequence (DNA): TGTGCCGCAGGACAGGGGGCTTTGAACACTGAAGCTTTCTTT. It is translated as CAAGQGALNTEAFF. The full variable domain, rest sourced from reference TRBV28 and TRBJ1-1, is DVKVTQSSRYLVKRTGEKVFLECVQDMDHENMFWYRQDPGLGLRLIYFSYDVKMKEKGDIPEGYSVSREKKERFSLILESASTNQTSMYLCAAGQGALNTEAFFGQGTRLTVV.

This clone was seen a handful of times. The rearrangement joins TRBV2 to TRBJ2-6; D remains ambiguous. Trimming took off 8 bases at V and 0 bases at J, with 8 bases between the two ends. CDR3 size: 14 residues. The germline V gene has CDR1 SNHLY and CDR2 FYNNEI. In nucleotides, the CDR3 is TGTGCCAGCGGGCCAGGCTCTGGGGCCAACGTCCTGACTTTC. It codes for CASGPGSGANVLTF.

The chain joins TRBV6-5 to TRBJ1-5; D is uncertain. The germline gives CDR1 MNHEY, CDR2 SVGAGI. V was trimmed by 0 bases and J by 4 bases, leaving 4 bases between them. The CDR3 has 13 amino acids. The CDR3 loop reads CASSYSPNQPQHF. Written as DNA, the CDR3 is TGTGCCAGCAGTTACTCCCCGAATCAGCCCCAGCATTTT.

The V gene is TRBV5-1, the J gene TRBJ2-3, with a possible D match to TRBD2 (5 bases). V lost 5 bases and J 8 bases, leaving 15 bases between the germline ends. Germline values: CDR1 SGHRS, CDR2 YFSETQ. The length of the CDR3 is 13 residues. DNA of the CDR3: TGCGCCAGCAGGGAGGAGGTGTCTGGTACGCAGTATTTT. Protein sequence: CASREEVSGTQYF. The whole variable domain, filled in from reference TRBV5-1 and TRBJ2-3, reads KAGVTQTPRYLIKTRGQQVTLSCSPISGHRSVSWYQQTPGQGLQFLFEYFSETQRNKGNFPGRFSGRQFSNSRSEMNVSTLELGDSALYLCASREEVSGTQYFGPGTRLTVL.

This chain connects TRBV28 to TRBJ2-7, with D perhaps matching TRBD1 (6 bases). Trimming took 4 bases from V and 3 from J, leaving 16 bases between them. Germline V gene lookup returns CDR1 MDHEN and CDR2 SYDVKM. CDR3 length: 15 amino acids. The CDR3 sequence: CASSSSETGYYEQYF. The CDR3 coding sequence is TGTGCCAGCAGTTCTTCCGAGACAGGCTACTACGAGCAGTACTTC. Variable domain in full (rest from reference TRBV28 and TRBJ2-7): DVKVTQSSRYLVKRTGEKVFLECVQDMDHENMFWYRQDPGLGLRLIYFSYDVKMKEKGDIPEGYSVSREKKERFSLILESASTNQTSMYLCASSSSETGYYEQYFGPGTRLTVT.

This clone has a count of ten or more. The chain carries TRBV2 and TRBJ2-1; D assignment may be TRBD1 or TRBD2 (5 bases each). Trimming took off 6 bases at V and 10 bases at J, with 16 bases between the two ends. The CDR3 has 13 residues. Germline CDR1 and CDR2: SNHLY and FYNNEI. The CDR3 protein is CASSLGAPEEQFF. The DNA for the CDR3 is TGTGCCAGCAGCCTCGGGGCACCCGAGGAGCAGTTCTTC. Together with reference TRBV2 and TRBJ2-1, the CDR3 gives the full variable domain: EPEVTQTPSHQVTQMGQEVILRCVPISNHLYFYWYRQILGQKVEFLVSFYNNEISEKSEIFDDQFSVERPDGSNFTLKIRSTKLEDSAMYFCASSLGAPEEQFFGPGTRLTVL.

V gene TRBV13 combines with J gene TRBJ1-4; 10 nucleotides agree with TRBD1. Losses at the gene ends were 4 bases for V and 8 bases for J; bases not matched to a gene: 7. The CDR3 is made up of 15 amino acids. Germline loops: CDR1 PRHDT, CDR2 FYEKMQ (reference sequence). This CDR3 reads CASSYRTGGAEKLFF. CDR3 DNA sequence: TGTGCCAGCAGCTATAGGACAGGGGGTGCGGAAAAACTGTTTTTT.

The J gene is TRBJ2-3, the V gene TRBV5-1; the D is unclear. V was shortened by 3 bases and J by 6 bases, with 8 bases between the two germline ends. Germline V CDR1 and CDR2: SGHRS, YFSETQ. The CDR3 is 12 amino acids. CDR3: CASSSMGDTQYF. In DNA form, the CDR3 reads TGCGCCAGCAGCTCGATGGGGGATACGCAGTATTTT.